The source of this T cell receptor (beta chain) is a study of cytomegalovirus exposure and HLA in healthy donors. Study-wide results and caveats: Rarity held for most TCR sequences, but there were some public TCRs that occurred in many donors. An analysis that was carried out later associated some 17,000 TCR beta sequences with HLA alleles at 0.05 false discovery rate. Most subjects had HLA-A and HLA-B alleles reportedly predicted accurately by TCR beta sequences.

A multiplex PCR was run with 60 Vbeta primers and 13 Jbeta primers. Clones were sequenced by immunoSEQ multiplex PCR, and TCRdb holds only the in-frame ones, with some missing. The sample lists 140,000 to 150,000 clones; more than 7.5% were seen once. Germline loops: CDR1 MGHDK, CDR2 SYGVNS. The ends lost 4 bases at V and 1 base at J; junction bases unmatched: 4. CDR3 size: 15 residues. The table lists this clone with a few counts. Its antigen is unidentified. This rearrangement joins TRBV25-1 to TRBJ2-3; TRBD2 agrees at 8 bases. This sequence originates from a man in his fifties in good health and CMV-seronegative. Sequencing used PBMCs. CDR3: CASSGAGVGTDTQYF. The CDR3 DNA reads TGTGCCAGCAGTGGAGCGGGAGTGGGCACAGATACGCAGTATTTT.